This T cell receptor beta chain was identified during a study of T cell repertoires in cytomegalovirus infection. About the research overall: Epitope selection comprised recently identified HLA-C-restricted CMV epitopes and well-studied HLA-B-restricted CMV epitopes. Signatures in public TCR beta sequences pointed to both CMV infection and matching HLA type. Regarding the study as a whole: Ex vivo responses were dominated by HLA-C-restricted CMV-specific TCR beta clonotypes. Adding up the frequency of public TCR beta families identified people who carried CMV plus the relevant HLA.

For this clonotype: Its matching antigen is unknown.

Germline CDR1 SGHVS, CDR2 FNYEAQ. V lost 3 bases to trimming and J lost 6 bases, with 9 bases between them. CDR3 length: 13 amino acids. In TCRdb, the reads were re-called with MiXCR into one record per CDR3 protein. The profile shows 650,000 to 900,000 distinct CDR3 sequences, just under 30% of them singletons. The receptor was isolated from a human donor in good health (CMV status not recorded). Some clones in this sample may be carry-over from other donors' samples. This specimen consisted of cultured CD8+ T cells from PBMCs, obtained from culture after CMV antigen stimulation. The chain links TRBV7-6 to TRBJ1-5; maybe TRBD1 (6 bases). The CDR3 region has the DNA TGTGCCAGCAGCTTCGAGGGGGGTCAGCCCCAGCATTTT. It specifies CASSFEGGQPQHF.